The rows below give T cell receptor beta chains drawn from one sample of a study of shared clonotypes between healthy human individuals. Some clones are missing from TCRdb's copy, which holds only in-frame ones; the method was immunoSEQ multiplex PCR. The profile shows about 1,800,000 clones, about 95% of them singletons. Sequencing input: naive CD8+ T cells sorted from blood. The receptors were gathered from a man between 18 and 29 years old in good health. The CDR3 runs from the conserved cysteine through the conserved F or W. Each record gives: D gene, V gene, J gene, clone size, CDR3 DNA, CDR3 protein. A D gene is named only where the DNA matches it firmly. The size entry is marked missing in some rows and otherwise reads once, few, many or a size class.

d_call: TRBD1
v_call: TRBV6-5
j_call: TRBJ1-4
clone_size: -
cdr3_nt: TGTGCCAGCAGACAGGGGGCGCATATAAAGGAAAAACTGTTTTTT
cdr3_aa: CASRQGAHIKEKLFF

d_call: -
v_call: TRBV6-5
j_call: TRBJ1-2
clone_size: -
cdr3_nt: TGTGCCAGCAGCCAACCTGGGACTTTCTATGGCTACACCTTC
cdr3_aa: CASSQPGTFYGYTF

d_call: -
v_call: TRBV29-1
j_call: TRBJ2-1
clone_size: -
cdr3_nt: TGCAGCGTTGTGGGACTCGGACGATACAATGAGCAGTTCTTC
cdr3_aa: CSVVGLGRYNEQFF

d_call: -
v_call: TRBV6-6
j_call: TRBJ1-5
clone_size: -
cdr3_nt: TGTGCCAGCAGGGGTCAGGGTTTGAGCAATCAGCCCCAGCATTTT
cdr3_aa: CASRGQGLSNQPQHF

d_call: TRBD2
v_call: TRBV30
j_call: TRBJ2-3
clone_size: -
cdr3_nt: TGTGCCTGGACTAGCGGGGGGACCACAGATACGCAGTATTTT
cdr3_aa: CAWTSGGTTDTQYF

d_call: -
v_call: TRBV5-8
j_call: TRBJ2-7
clone_size: -
cdr3_nt: TGTGCCAGCAGCGGGGACATCAGCGGCGAGCAGTACTTC
cdr3_aa: CASSGDISGEQYF

d_call: -
v_call: TRBV13
j_call: TRBJ1-1
clone_size: -
cdr3_nt: TGTGCCAGCAGCCACCCACCGGACACTGAAGCTTTCTTT
cdr3_aa: CASSHPPDTEAFF

d_call: -
v_call: TRBV30
j_call: TRBJ1-2
clone_size: -
cdr3_nt: TGTGCCTGGGTATCCAACAGGGAGGCGCGCGGCTATGGCTACACCTTC
cdr3_aa: CAWVSNREARGYGYTF

d_call: -
v_call: TRBV6-1
j_call: TRBJ2-2
clone_size: -
cdr3_nt: TGTGCCAGCAGTGAACTGGGCTCGGGGAACACCGGGGAGCTGTTTTTT
cdr3_aa: CASSELGSGNTGELFF

d_call: -
v_call: TRBV4-1
j_call: TRBJ2-7
clone_size: -
cdr3_nt: TGCGCCAGCAGCCAAGATTATGCCAGTTTATCTTACGAGCAGTACTTC
cdr3_aa: CASSQDYASLSYEQYF

d_call: -
v_call: TRBV29-1
j_call: TRBJ2-7
clone_size: -
cdr3_nt: TGCAGCGTCGGGGACAGCCTCGCGGGGGAGCAGTACTTC
cdr3_aa: CSVGDSLAGEQYF

d_call: -
v_call: TRBV5-6
j_call: TRBJ2-3
clone_size: once
cdr3_nt: TGTGCCAGCAGCTTTCGAGCGAGCACAGATACGCAGTATTTT
cdr3_aa: CASSFRASTDTQYF

d_call: -
v_call: TRBV11-3
j_call: TRBJ2-1
clone_size: -
cdr3_nt: TGTGCCAGCAGGCAGGACCGAAACTACAATGAGCAGTTCTTC
cdr3_aa: CASRQDRNYNEQFF

d_call: -
v_call: TRBV4-1
j_call: TRBJ1-6
clone_size: once
cdr3_nt: TGCGCCAGCACCTACGAGAGCTCCTATAATTCACCCCTCCACTTT
cdr3_aa: CASTYESSYNSPLHF

d_call: -
v_call: TRBV6-5
j_call: TRBJ2-7
clone_size: -
cdr3_nt: TGTGCCAGCAGTTACGGGCGGATCTACGAGCAGTACTTC
cdr3_aa: CASSYGRIYEQYF

d_call: -
v_call: TRBV5-1
j_call: TRBJ1-2
clone_size: -
cdr3_nt: TGCGCCAGCAGCGACACGGGGAACTATGGCTACACCTTC
cdr3_aa: CASSDTGNYGYTF

d_call: -
v_call: TRBV6-5
j_call: TRBJ2-3
clone_size: -
cdr3_nt: TGTGCCAGCAGTTACCCCGGGGGAGCAAATACGCAGTATTTT
cdr3_aa: CASSYPGGANTQYF

d_call: -
v_call: TRBV6-6
j_call: TRBJ2-3
clone_size: -
cdr3_nt: TGTGCCAGCAACCAAGACAGAGCTGGCACAGATACGCAGTATTTT
cdr3_aa: CASNQDRAGTDTQYF

d_call: TRBD2
v_call: TRBV15
j_call: TRBJ2-3
clone_size: -
cdr3_nt: TGTGCCACCAGCAGAGATCCGATAGCGGGGGGTAATATAGATACGCAGTATTTT
cdr3_aa: CATSRDPIAGGNIDTQYF

d_call: -
v_call: TRBV7-9
j_call: TRBJ2-7
clone_size: -
cdr3_nt: TGTGCCAGCAGCTCTAATACGAGGGATTCTCGCTACGAGCAGTACTTC
cdr3_aa: CASSSNTRDSRYEQYF

d_call: -
v_call: TRBV19
j_call: TRBJ2-7
clone_size: -
cdr3_nt: TGTGCCAGTAGTCCCTCTACTAGGTACGAGCAGTACTTC
cdr3_aa: CASSPSTRYEQYF

d_call: -
v_call: TRBV6-1
j_call: TRBJ1-6
clone_size: -
cdr3_nt: TGTGCCAGCAGTGAATCTCGCCTCTCCCTCCACTTT
cdr3_aa: CASSESRLSLHF

d_call: TRBD1
v_call: TRBV5-1
j_call: TRBJ2-1
clone_size: -
cdr3_nt: TGCGCCAGCAGCTTGGCCGGACAGGGGCCCTACAATGAGCAGTTCTTC
cdr3_aa: CASSLAGQGPYNEQFF